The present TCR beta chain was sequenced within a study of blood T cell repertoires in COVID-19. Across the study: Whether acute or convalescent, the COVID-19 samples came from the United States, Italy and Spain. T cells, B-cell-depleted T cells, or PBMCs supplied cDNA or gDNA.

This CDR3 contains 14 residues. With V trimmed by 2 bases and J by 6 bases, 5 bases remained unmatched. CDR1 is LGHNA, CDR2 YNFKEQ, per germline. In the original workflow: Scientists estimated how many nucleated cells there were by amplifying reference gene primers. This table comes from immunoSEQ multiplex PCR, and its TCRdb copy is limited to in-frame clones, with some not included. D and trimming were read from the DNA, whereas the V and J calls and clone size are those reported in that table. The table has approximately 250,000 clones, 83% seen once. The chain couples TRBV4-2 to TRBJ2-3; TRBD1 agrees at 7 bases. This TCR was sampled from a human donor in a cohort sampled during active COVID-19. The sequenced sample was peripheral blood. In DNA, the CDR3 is TGTGCCAGCAGCCAAAGCCAACAGGGGGATACGCAGTATTTT. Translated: CASSQSQQGDTQYF.